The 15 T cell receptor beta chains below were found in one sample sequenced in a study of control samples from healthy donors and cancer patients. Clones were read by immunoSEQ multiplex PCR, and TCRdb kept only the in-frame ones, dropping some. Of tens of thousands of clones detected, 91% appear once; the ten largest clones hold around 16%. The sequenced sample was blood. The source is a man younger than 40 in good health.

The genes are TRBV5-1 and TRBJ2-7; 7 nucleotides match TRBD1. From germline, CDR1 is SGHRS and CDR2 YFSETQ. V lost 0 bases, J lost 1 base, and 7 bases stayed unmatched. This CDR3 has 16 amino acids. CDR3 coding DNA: TGCGCCAGCAGCTTGGCCGGGACAGAGATTTCCTACGAGCAGTACTTC. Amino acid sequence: CASSLAGTEISYEQYF. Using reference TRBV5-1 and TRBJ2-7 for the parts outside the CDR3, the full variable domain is KAGVTQTPRYLIKTRGQQVTLSCSPISGHRSVSWYQQTPGQGLQFLFEYFSETQRNKGNFPGRFSGRQFSNSRSEMNVSTLELGDSALYLCASSLAGTEISYEQYFGPGTRLTVT.

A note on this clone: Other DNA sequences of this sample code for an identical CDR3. The CDR3 loop is CASSLDRAYEQYF. The CDR3 DNA reads TGCGCCAGCAGCTTGGACAGGGCGTACGAGCAGTACTTC. This chain joins TRBV5-1 and TRBJ2-7; D may be TRBD1 (6 bases). CDR3 size: 13 residues. Germline loops: CDR1 SGHRS, CDR2 YFSETQ. Trimming removed 0 bases at V and 4 bases at J, with 8 bases between.

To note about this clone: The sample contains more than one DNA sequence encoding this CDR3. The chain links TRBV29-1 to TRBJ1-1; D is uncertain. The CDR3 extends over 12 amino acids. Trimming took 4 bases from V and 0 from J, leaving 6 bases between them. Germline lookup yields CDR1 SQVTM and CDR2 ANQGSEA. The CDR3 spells CSVVHMNTEAFF. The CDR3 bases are TGCAGCGTTGTGCACATGAACACTGAAGCTTTCTTT.

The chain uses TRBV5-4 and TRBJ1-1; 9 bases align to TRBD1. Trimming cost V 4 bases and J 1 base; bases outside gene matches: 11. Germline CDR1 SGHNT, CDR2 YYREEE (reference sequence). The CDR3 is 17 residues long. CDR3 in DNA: TGTGCCAGCAGCAGAGGACAGGGGACCTCTGGGAACACTGAAGCTTTCTTT. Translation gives CASSRGQGTSGNTEAFF.

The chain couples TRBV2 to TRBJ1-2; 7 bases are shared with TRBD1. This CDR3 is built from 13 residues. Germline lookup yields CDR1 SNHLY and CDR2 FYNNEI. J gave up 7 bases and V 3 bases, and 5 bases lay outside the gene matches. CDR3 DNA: TGTGCCAGCAGTGAGAACAGGGGAGGTGGCTACACCTTC. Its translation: CASSENRGGGYTF.

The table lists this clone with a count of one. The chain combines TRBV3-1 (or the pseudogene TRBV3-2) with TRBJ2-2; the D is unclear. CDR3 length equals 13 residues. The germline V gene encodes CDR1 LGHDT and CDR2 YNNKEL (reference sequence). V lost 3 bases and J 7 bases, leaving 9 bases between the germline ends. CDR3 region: CASSHLDGGELFF. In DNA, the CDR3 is TGTGCCAGCAGCCACCTAGACGGCGGGGAGCTGTTTTTT.

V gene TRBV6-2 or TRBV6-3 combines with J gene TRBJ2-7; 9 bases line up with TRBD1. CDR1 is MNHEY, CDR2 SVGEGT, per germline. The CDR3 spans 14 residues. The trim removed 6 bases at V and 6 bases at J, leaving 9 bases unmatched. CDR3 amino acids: CASSTGTGKFEQYF. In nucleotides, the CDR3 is TGTGCCAGCAGCACCGGGACAGGGAAATTCGAGCAGTACTTC.

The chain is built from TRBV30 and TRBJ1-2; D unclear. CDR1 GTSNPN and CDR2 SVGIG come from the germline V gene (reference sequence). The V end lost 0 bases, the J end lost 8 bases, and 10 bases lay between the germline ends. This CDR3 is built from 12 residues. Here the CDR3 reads CAWSVYVGGYTF. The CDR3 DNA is TGTGCCTGGAGTGTATATGTTGGAGGCTACACCTTC.

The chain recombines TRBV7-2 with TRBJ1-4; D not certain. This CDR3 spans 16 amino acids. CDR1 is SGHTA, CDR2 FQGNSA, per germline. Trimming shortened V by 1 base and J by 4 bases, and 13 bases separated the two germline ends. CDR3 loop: CASSLGVGNNNEKLFF. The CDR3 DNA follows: TGTGCCAGCAGCTTAGGCGTGGGGAATAATAATGAAAAACTGTTTTTT.

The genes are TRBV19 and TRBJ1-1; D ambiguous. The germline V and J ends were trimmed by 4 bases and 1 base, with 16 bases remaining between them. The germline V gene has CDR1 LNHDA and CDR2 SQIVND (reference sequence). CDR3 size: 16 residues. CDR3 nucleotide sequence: TGTGCCAGTAGTAAACAACTCCCGAGGGCGAACACTGAAGCTTTCTTT. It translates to CASSKQLPRANTEAFF.

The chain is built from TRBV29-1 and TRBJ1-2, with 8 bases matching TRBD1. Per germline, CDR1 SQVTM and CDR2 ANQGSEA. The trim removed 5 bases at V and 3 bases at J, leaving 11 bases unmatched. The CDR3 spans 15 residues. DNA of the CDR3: TGCAGCGTTCGAACACCGGGACAGGCGTACTATGGCTACACCTTC. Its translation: CSVRTPGQAYYGYTF.

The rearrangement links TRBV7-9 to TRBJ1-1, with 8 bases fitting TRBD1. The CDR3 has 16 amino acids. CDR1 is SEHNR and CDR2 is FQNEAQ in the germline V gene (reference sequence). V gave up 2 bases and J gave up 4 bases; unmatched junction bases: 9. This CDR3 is CASSLWQGAPFTEAFF. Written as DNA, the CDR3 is TGTGCCAGCAGCTTATGGCAGGGGGCGCCTTTCACTGAAGCTTTCTTT.

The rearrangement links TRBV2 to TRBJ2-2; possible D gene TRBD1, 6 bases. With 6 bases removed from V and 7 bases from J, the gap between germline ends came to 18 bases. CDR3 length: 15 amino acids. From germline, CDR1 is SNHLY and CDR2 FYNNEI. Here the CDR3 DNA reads TGTGCCAGCAGCCTCGGACAGATCTTCGGCGGGGAGCTGTTTTTT. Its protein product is CASSLGQIFGGELFF.

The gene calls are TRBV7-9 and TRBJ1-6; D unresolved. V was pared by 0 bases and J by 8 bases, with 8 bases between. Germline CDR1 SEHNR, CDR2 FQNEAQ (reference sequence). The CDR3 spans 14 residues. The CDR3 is CASSLAFVDSPLHF. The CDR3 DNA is TGTGCCAGCAGCTTAGCGTTTGTCGATTCACCCCTCCACTTT.

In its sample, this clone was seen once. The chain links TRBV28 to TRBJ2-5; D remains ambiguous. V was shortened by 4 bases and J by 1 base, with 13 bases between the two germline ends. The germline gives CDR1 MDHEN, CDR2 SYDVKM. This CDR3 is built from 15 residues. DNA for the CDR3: TGTGCCAGCAGTTCCCCGCAGGCCGGCCAAGAGACCCAGTACTTC. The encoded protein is CASSSPQAGQETQYF.